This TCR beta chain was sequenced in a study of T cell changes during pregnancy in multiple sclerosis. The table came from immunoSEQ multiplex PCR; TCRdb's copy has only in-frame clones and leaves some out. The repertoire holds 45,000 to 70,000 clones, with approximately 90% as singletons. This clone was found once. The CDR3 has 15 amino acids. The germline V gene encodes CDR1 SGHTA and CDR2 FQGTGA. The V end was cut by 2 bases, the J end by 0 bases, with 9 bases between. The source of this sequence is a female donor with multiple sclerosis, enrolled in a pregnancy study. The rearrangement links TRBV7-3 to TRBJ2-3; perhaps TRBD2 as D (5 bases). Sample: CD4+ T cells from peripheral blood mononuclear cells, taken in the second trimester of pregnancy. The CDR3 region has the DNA TGTGCCAGCAGCTTAGTTAGCGCCAGCACAGATACGCAGTATTTT. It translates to CASSLVSASTDTQYF. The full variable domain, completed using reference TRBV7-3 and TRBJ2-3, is GAGVSQTPSNKVTEKGKYVELRCDPISGHTALYWYRQSLGQGPEFLIYFQGTGAADDSGLPNDRFFAVRPEGSVSTLKIQRTERGDSAVYLCASSLVSASTDTQYFGPGTRLTVL.